The text below deals with one T cell receptor beta chain. Authors' data handling: Nucleated cell number was recorded as an estimate derived from reference gene primer amplification. TCRdb's copy holds only in-frame clones and misses some; the assay was immunoSEQ multiplex PCR. V, J and clone size derive from that table, while D and trimming were established from the DNA sequence. The profile covers 160,000 or so clones, with roughly nine tenths appearing a single time and roughly 4.1% taken by the ten largest. The data derive from a study of blood T cell repertoires in COVID-19. For the study at large: The United States, Italy and Spain supplied acute and convalescent COVID-19 samples. T cells, B-cell-depleted T cells, or PBMCs supplied cDNA or gDNA.

Losses at the gene ends were 2 bases for V and 4 bases for J; bases not matched to a gene: 5. This CDR3 is built from 14 residues. In germline, CDR1 is SQVTM, CDR2 ANQGSEA. The sample was peripheral blood. The sequence was obtained from an older woman with acute or convalescent COVID-19. The chain recombines TRBV29-1 with TRBJ2-5; TRBD2 agrees at 9 bases. Written as DNA, the CDR3 is TGCAGCGTTGAACGCGGGAGGGCCCCAGAGACCCAGTACTTC. This encodes CSVERGRAPETQYF. Looking up the rest from reference TRBV29-1 and TRBJ2-5 gives the full variable domain: SAVISQKPSRDICQRGTSLTIQCQVDSQVTMMFWYRQQPGQSLTLIATANQGSEATYESGFVIDKFPISRPNLTFSTLTVSNMSPEDSSIYLCSVERGRAPETQYFGPGTRLLVL.